Following are 26 T cell receptor beta chains from one sample sequenced in a study of molecular identifiers for immune sequencing clone quantification. TCRdb re-called the PCR reads through MiXCR, storing one row per CDR3 protein. The sample has about 640,000 distinct CDR3 sequences; just under 20% are singletons. Sequenced material: naive CD8+ T cells from blood, with Jurkat cell RNA spiked in. As for subset: FACS-sorted CD8+CD4-CCR7+CD45RA+ naive T cells. All receptors derive from a human donor in good health. Some libraries in this study had Jurkat cell RNA spiked in.

Turning to this clonotype: A clone one base away is much larger, so this may be a read error. This sequence joins TRBV6-4 and TRBJ2-4; 11 bases map to TRBD2. The CDR3 consists of 20 residues. Germline V gene sequence: CDR1 MRHNA, CDR2 SNTAGT. CDR3 protein: CAGSDPLVAGGPGAKNIQYF. DNA for the CDR3: TGTGCCGGCAGTGACCCCCTGGTAGCGGGAGGGCCCGGGGCCAAAAACATTCAGTACTTC.

This clonotype has a count of ten or more. The chain is built from TRBV12-3 or TRBV12-4 and TRBJ1-2; 7 bases align to TRBD1. V shed 5 bases, J shed 4 bases, and the junction held 13 bases outside the gene matches. The CDR3 sequence is 16 residues long. CDR3 nucleotide sequence: TGTGCCAGCAGTCCCCAGGGGGTTCTTACCCTCTATGGCTACACCTTC. Translated, it gives CASSPQGVLTLYGYTF.

This clonotype has a handful of counts. Being one base from a much bigger clone, this may be a read error. J is TRBJ1-5 and V is TRBV13, with D unresolved. Germline-derived CDR1 and CDR2 are PRHDT and FYEKMQ (reference sequence). This CDR3 comprises 13 residues. CDR3 nucleotides: TGTGCCAGCAGCTTGAACCTCAATCAGCTCCAGCATTTT. Translation gives CASSLNLNQLQHF.

The chain combines TRBV12-3 or TRBV12-4 with TRBJ2-5; D uncertain. Between the trimmed V and J ends, which lost 3 bases and 0 bases, there was a span of 11 bases. CDR3 length: 15 amino acids. The CDR3 here is CASSFARNYQETQYF. In nucleotides, the CDR3 is TGTGCCAGCAGTTTCGCCCGGAACTACCAAGAGACCCAGTACTTC.

In its sample, this clonotype was seen a few times. The chain carries TRBV7-6 and TRBJ2-5, with D perhaps matching TRBD1 (6 bases). The CDR3 covers 14 residues. The V end lost 5 bases, the J end lost 5 bases, and 15 bases lay between the germline ends. Germline-derived CDR1 and CDR2 are SGHVS and FNYEAQ. CDR3 in DNA: TGTGCCAGCAGCCTTGTGGACAGTCGGGAGACCCAGTACTTC. This sequence encodes CASSLVDSRETQYF.

Details on this clonotype: This CDR3 fails to terminate in the conserved phenylalanine or tryptophan, so it likely reflects a read error. The chain uses TRBV7-9 and TRBJ1-1; TRBD1 is a possible D gene (6 bases). V lost 5 bases and J lost 5, with 24 bases in between. From germline, CDR1 is SEHNR and CDR2 FQNEAQ (reference sequence). This CDR3 is built from 17 residues. The CDR3 loop is CASSPPPGEQGYTEAFL. CDR3 DNA sequence: TGTGCCAGCAGCCCTCCTCCGGGGGAACAGGGATATACTGAAGCTTTCCTT.

This clonotype was detected only once. This chain connects TRBV20-1 to TRBJ2-7, with TRBD1 matching 9 bases. This CDR3 region has 13 residues. Per the germline V gene, CDR1 is DFQATT and CDR2 is SNEGSKA (reference sequence). The trim removed 0 bases at V and 6 bases at J, leaving 3 bases unmatched. The CDR3 DNA follows: TGCAGTGCTAGAGATGGGACAGGGTCCGAGCAGTACTTC. Protein sequence: CSARDGTGSEQYF.

There are many counts of this clonotype. The chain uses TRBV14 and TRBJ2-4; D remains ambiguous. Germline V gene data show CDR1 as SGHDN and CDR2 as FVKESK. The CDR3 contains 14 residues. V was shortened by 3 bases and J by 13 bases, with 19 bases between the two germline ends. The CDR3 loop is CASSQGTTFSGQYF. The CDR3 DNA sequence: TGTGCCAGCAGCCAGGGAACTACATTCTCTGGCCAGTACTTC.

The chain links TRBV4-2 to TRBJ2-5; TRBD2 aligns across 7 bases. CDR1 and CDR2 (germline): LGHNA, YNFKEQ. V lost 1 base, J lost 2 bases, and 7 bases stayed unmatched. This CDR3 region has 16 residues. The CDR3 loop is CASSQGSGAGQETQYF. In DNA, the CDR3 is TGTGCCAGCAGCCAAGGGAGCGGGGCCGGACAAGAGACCCAGTACTTC.

This sequence joins TRBV19 and TRBJ2-2; D uncertain. Germline V gene data show CDR1 as LNHDA and CDR2 as SQIVND (reference sequence). The ends were cut back, 7 bases at V and 1 base at J, with 10 bases in the middle. CDR3 length: 14 residues. CDR3 region: CASMSRRNTGELFF. The CDR3 DNA reads TGTGCCAGTATGTCCAGGCGGAACACCGGGGAGCTGTTTTTT.

The chain joins TRBV27 to TRBJ2-7, with D possibly being TRBD1 (6 bases). From germline, CDR1 is MNHEY and CDR2 SMNVEV (reference sequence). Deletions cut 0 bases from V and 4 bases from J, with 10 bases between. This CDR3 is 14 amino acids long. In DNA form, the CDR3 reads TGTGCCAGCAGTTTATCGAACAGGGAATACGAGCAGTACTTC. It yields the protein CASSLSNREYEQYF.

This clonotype was found many times. CDR3 DNA: TGCGCCAGCAGCCAAGATGAGGGGTTCACAGATACGCAGTATTTT. Protein: CASSQDEGFTDTQYF. This chain connects TRBV4-1 to TRBJ2-3; D is perhaps TRBD1 or TRBD2 (5 bases each). Trimming pared 0 bases from V and 2 bases from J, leaving 9 bases between. Germline CDR1 MGHRA, CDR2 YSYEKL. This CDR3 contains 15 residues.

Remarks on this clonotype: A junction end diverges from the germline sequence, so it may reflect a read error. The rearrangement links TRBV7-7 to TRBJ2-5, with 11 positions matching TRBD2. The CDR3 extends over 18 amino acids. Germline lookup yields CDR1 SSHAT and CDR2 FNYEAQ (reference sequence). The CDR3 spells CASSLAGDGLAGGETQYF. CDR3 DNA sequence: TGTGCTAGCAGCTTAGCCGGGGATGGGCTAGCGGGAGGAGAGACCCAGTACTTC.

In its sample, this clonotype was seen many times. V and J are TRBV12-3 or TRBV12-4 and TRBJ2-3, with D uncertain. The CDR3 is 13 amino acids. The germline V and J ends were trimmed by 4 bases and 6 bases, with 11 bases remaining between them. In DNA, the CDR3 is TGTGCCAGCAGTTCCAATATAGTGGATACGCAGTATTTT. Translated, it gives CASSSNIVDTQYF.

On this clonotype itself: This may be a read error, as it is one base from a much larger clone. The chain employs TRBV4-3 and TRBJ1-1; TRBD1 agrees at 8 bases. Trimming cost V 1 base and J 6 bases; bases outside gene matches: 10. The CDR3 runs 16 residues. Per germline, CDR1 LGHNA and CDR2 YSLEER. The CDR3 DNA reads TGCGCCAGCAGCCAAGGACGGACAGGGCAGGGAGCTGAAGCTTTCTTT. This codes for CASSQGRTGQGAEAFF.

V is TRBV11-2 and J is TRBJ2-7, with D possibly TRBD2 on 7 matching bases. Germline V gives CDR1 SGHAT, CDR2 FQNNGV. V was pared by 5 bases and J by 7 bases, with 27 bases between. The CDR3 is 17 amino acids. The CDR3 is CASSHGGRGNRFTEQYF. For the CDR3, the DNA is TGTGCCAGCAGCCATGGGGGGAGGGGGAACCGCTTTACAGAGCAGTACTTC.

The genes are TRBV6-2 or TRBV6-3 and TRBJ2-5, with TRBD2 matching over 10 bases. The J segment lost 5 bases and the V segment lost 5 bases, leaving 8 bases of the junction unmatched. The CDR3 length is 15 residues. Germline CDR1 MNHEY, CDR2 SVGEGT. CDR3 bases: TGTGCCAGCAGTCCGACTAGCGGGTACGGGGAGACCCAGTACTTC. Amino acid sequence: CASSPTSGYGETQYF.

J is TRBJ2-2 and V is TRBV11-2; 9 nucleotides agree with TRBD2. There are 17 residues in the CDR3. Germline V gene data show CDR1 as SGHAT and CDR2 as FQNNGV. The V gene end was trimmed by 4 bases and the J gene end by 2 bases; junction bases not matched to a gene: 8. The CDR3 is CASSSDPLAGNTGELFF. The DNA of the CDR3 is TGTGCCAGCAGCTCGGATCCCCTAGCGGGAAACACCGGGGAGCTGTTTTTT.

On this clonotype: The conserved phenylalanine or tryptophan normally closing the CDR3 is absent here, so this likely arose from a read error. The rearrangement links TRBV13 to TRBJ1-4, with a possible D match to TRBD1 (6 bases). V lost 4 bases and J lost 4, with 10 bases in between. CDR3 length: 14 residues. Germline loops: CDR1 PRHDT, CDR2 FYEKMQ (reference sequence). The CDR3 nucleotides read TGTGCCAGCAGCTCGGGACACATTAATGAAAAACTGTTTCTT. Translating gives CASSSGHINEKLFL.

This clonotype was seen more than once but under ten times. The rearrangement links TRBV29-1 to TRBJ2-7; D may be TRBD1 (6 bases). Germline CDR1 and CDR2: SQVTM and ANQGSEA. This CDR3 comprises 14 residues. The V and J ends lost 0 bases and 7 bases respectively, with 16 bases between them. The CDR3 nucleotides read TGCAGCGTTGAAGAGGGGGCCGCACGGGGAGAGCAGTACTTC. It codes for CSVEEGAARGEQYF.

On this clonotype: A much larger clone is a single base away; this may be a read error. The genes are TRBV14 and TRBJ2-3, with 9 bases fitting TRBD2. The V gene's germline CDR1 is SGHDN and CDR2 FVKESK. The V and J ends lost 4 bases and 6 bases, in that order; junction bases with no gene match: 17. The length of the CDR3 is 18 residues. The CDR3 loop reads CASSLAWLAGQHGDTQYF. CDR3 coding DNA: TGTGCCAGCAGCCTAGCGTGGCTAGCGGGGCAACATGGGGATACGCAGTATTTT.

At least ten counts were recorded for this clonotype. V usage is TRBV29-1 and J usage is TRBJ2-7, with TRBD2 identical over 9 bases. The junction had 9 bases not matched to a gene; V was cut back by 2 bases and J by 4 bases. CDR1 SQVTM and CDR2 ANQGSEA come from the germline V gene. The CDR3 length is 15 residues. CDR3 sequence reads: CSVELAGGLSYEQYF. Written as DNA, the CDR3 is TGCAGCGTTGAATTGGCGGGAGGGCTATCGTACGAGCAGTACTTC.

The rearrangement joins TRBV29-1 to TRBJ2-7; 11 bases match TRBD2. V shed 7 bases and J 6 bases; nucleotides not matched to a gene: 8. Germline V CDR1 and CDR2: SQVTM, ANQGSEA. The CDR3 sequence is 13 residues long. For the CDR3, the DNA is TGCAGCGGGCTACTAGCGGGAGCCCTCGAGCAGTACTTC. It specifies CSGLLAGALEQYF.

This chain uses TRBV2 with TRBJ1-2; 7 bases align to TRBD1. V lost 4 bases to trimming and J lost 2 bases; unmatched junction nucleotides: 19. The CDR3 runs to 19 residues. CDR1 SNHLY and CDR2 FYNNEI come from the germline V gene. CDR3 in amino acids: CASSVGDSLIFIPNYGYTF. Here the CDR3 DNA reads TGTGCCAGCAGTGTCGGGGACAGCCTCATTTTTATCCCGAACTATGGCTACACCTTC.

In regard to this clonotype: A clone one base away is much larger, so this may be a read error. The chain has TRBV7-6 and TRBJ1-6, with D hard to call. CDR1 is SGHVS, CDR2 FNYEAQ, per germline. The CDR3 covers 15 residues. V lost 2 bases and J lost 8, with 13 bases in between. The CDR3 loop is CASSLKSEFDSPLHF. The CDR3 DNA follows: TGTGCCAGCAGCTTAAAGTCAGAGTTCGATTCACCCCTCCACTTT.

This clonotype showed up many times. The CDR3: CAISEGQSYEQYF. The CDR3 DNA sequence: TGTGCCATCAGCGAGGGACAGTCCTACGAGCAGTACTTC. The chain couples TRBV10-3 to TRBJ2-7; TRBD1 matches at 7 bases. With V trimmed by 6 bases and J by 1 base, 3 bases remained unmatched. Germline CDR1 is ENHRY and CDR2 is SYGVKD. The CDR3 extends over 13 amino acids.